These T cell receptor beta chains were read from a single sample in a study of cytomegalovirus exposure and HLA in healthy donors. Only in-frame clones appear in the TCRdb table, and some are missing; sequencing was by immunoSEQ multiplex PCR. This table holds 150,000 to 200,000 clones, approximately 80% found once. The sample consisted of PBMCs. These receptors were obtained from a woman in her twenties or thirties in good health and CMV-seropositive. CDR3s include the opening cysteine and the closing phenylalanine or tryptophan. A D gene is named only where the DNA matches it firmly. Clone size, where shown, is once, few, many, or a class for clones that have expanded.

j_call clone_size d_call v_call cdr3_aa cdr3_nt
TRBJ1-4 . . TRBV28 CASRPQGGDEKLFF TGTGCCAGCAGGCCCCAGGGAGGAGATGAAAAACTGTTTTTT
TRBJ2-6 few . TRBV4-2 CASSQDPGAGANVLTF TGTGCCAGCAGCCAAGATCCAGGGGCTGGGGCCAACGTCCTGACTTTC
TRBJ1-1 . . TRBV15 CATSPEGDSEAFF TGTGCCACCAGCCCCGAAGGGGACTCTGAAGCTTTCTTT
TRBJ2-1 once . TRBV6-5 CASSYTPVGYNEQFF TGTGCCAGCAGTTACACGCCCGTCGGCTACAATGAGCAGTTCTTC
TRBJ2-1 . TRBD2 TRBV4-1 CASSQVSGRSNEQFF TGCGCCAGCAGCCAAGTTAGCGGGAGATCCAATGAGCAGTTCTTC
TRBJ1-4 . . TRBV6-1 CASSATRGNEKLFF TGTGCCAGCAGTGCGACCAGGGGTAATGAAAAACTGTTTTTT
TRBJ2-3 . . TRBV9 CASSVQEGDTQYF TGTGCCAGCAGCGTACAAGAGGGAGATACGCAGTATTTT
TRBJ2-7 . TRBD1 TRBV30 CAWSRDSSYEQYF TGTGCCTGGAGCCGGGACAGTTCCTACGAGCAGTACTTC
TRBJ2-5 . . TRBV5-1 CASSLDPGETQYF TGCGCCAGCAGCTTGGACCCGGGAGAGACCCAGTACTTC
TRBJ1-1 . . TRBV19 CASRSRTANTEAFF TGTGCCAGTAGGTCGAGGACAGCGAACACTGAAGCTTTCTTT
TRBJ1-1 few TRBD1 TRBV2 CASSESNPLRTGGNEAFF TGTGCCAGCAGTGAATCTAATCCACTCCGGACAGGGGGAAATGAAGCTTTCTTT
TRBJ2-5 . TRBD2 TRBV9 CASSPWTSGKETQYF TGTGCCAGCAGCCCCTGGACTAGCGGGAAAGAGACCCAGTACTTC
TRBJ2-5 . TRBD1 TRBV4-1 CASSQDRTGVAQETQYF TGCGCCAGCAGCCAAGACCGGACAGGGGTGGCTCAAGAGACCCAGTACTTC
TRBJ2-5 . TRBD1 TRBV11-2 CASSFRGGRQETQYF TGTGCCAGCAGCTTTAGAGGGGGCCGTCAAGAGACCCAGTACTTC
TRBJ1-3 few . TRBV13 CASSRRSGRPPWGGNTIYF TGTGCCAGCAGTCGACGTTCGGGGAGACCGCCGTGGGGAGGAAACACCATATATTTT
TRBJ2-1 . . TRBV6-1 CASSEGAPPAAVEQFF TGTGCCAGCAGTGAAGGGGCCCCCCCGGCTGCAGTTGAGCAGTTCTTC
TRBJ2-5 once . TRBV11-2 CASSSGLNQETQYF TGTGCCAGCAGCTCGGGACTGAACCAAGAGACCCAGTACTTC
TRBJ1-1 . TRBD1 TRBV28 CASSPTGLGTEAFF TGTGCCAGCAGCCCGACAGGGCTTGGCACTGAAGCTTTCTTT
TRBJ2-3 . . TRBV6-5 CASGEVGVITDTQYF TGTGCCAGCGGGGAGGTAGGGGTGATCACAGATACGCAGTATTTT
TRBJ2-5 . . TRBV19 CASSTRAQETQYF TGTGCCAGTAGTACCAGGGCCCAAGAGACCCAGTACTTC
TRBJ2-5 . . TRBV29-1 CSAEVQRETQYF TGCAGCGCCGAGGTCCAGAGGGAGACCCAGTACTTC
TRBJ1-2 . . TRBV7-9 CASSLAGSVGGYTF TGTGCCAGCAGCTTAGCCGGGTCCGTCGGTGGCTACACCTTC
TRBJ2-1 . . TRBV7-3 CASSLNLDNEQFF TGTGCCAGCAGCTTAAATCTTGACAATGAGCAGTTCTTC
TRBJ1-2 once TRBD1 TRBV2 CASSPGTEPDEGYTF TGTGCCAGCAGTCCCGGGACAGAACCCGATGAGGGCTACACCTTC
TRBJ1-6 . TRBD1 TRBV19 CASSVGTGAWGSPLHF TGTGCCAGTAGTGTAGGGACAGGCGCTTGGGGATCACCCCTCCACTTT
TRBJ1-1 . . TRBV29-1 CSVEETVALAFF TGCAGCGTTGAGGAGACAGTGGCTTTGGCTTTCTTT
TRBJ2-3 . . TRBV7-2 CASQRGPADTQYF TGTGCCAGCCAAAGAGGGCCCGCAGATACGCAGTATTTT
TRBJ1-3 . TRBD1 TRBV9 CASSVGQGAGDTIYF TGTGCCAGCAGCGTGGGTCAGGGGGCTGGAGACACCATATATTTT
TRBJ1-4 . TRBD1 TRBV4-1 CASSQVPGQGPATNEKLFF TGCGCCAGCAGCCAAGTACCCGGACAGGGGCCCGCAACTAATGAAAAACTGTTTTTT
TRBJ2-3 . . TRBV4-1 CASSQDQGRGDGDTQYF TGCGCCAGCAGCCAAGATCAGGGCAGGGGGGATGGGGATACGCAGTATTTT
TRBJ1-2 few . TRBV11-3 CASSLGSDTYGYTF TGTGCCAGCAGCTTGGGGTCGGACACTTATGGCTACACCTTC
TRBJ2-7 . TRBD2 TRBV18 CASSPPRLAGGSEQYF TGTGCCAGCTCACCACCGAGACTAGCGGGAGGAAGCGAGCAGTACTTC